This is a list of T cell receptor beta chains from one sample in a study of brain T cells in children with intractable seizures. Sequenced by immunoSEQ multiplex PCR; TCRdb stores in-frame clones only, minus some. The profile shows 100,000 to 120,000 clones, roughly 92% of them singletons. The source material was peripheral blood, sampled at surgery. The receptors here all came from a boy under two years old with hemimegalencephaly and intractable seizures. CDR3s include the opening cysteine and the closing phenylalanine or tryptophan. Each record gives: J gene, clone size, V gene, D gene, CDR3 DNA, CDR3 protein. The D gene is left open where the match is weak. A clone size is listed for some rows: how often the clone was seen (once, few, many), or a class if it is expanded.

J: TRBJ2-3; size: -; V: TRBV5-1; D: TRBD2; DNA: TGCGCCAGCAAGCTAGCGGGAGGCCTATTTGCAGATACGCAGTATTTT; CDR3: CASKLAGGLFADTQYF
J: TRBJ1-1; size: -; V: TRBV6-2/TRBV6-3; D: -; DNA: TGTGCCAGCAGTTACGTCGGCGGCAACACTGAAGCTTTCTTT; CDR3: CASSYVGGNTEAFF
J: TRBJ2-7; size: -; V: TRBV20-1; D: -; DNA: TGCAGTGCTAGTGGGGGAGTCGAGCAGTACTTC; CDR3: CSASGGVEQYF
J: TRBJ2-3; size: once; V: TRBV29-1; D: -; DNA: TGCAGCGTTGGTTGGCGATTTAGCACAGATACGCAGTATTTT; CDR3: CSVGWRFSTDTQYF
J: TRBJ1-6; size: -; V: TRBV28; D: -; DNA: TGTGCCAGCAGTTTATGCAGGAATTCACCCCTCCACTTT; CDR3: CASSLCRNSPLHF
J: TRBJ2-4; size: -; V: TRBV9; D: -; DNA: TGTGCCAGCAGCGGTGCCGGGCAAAACATTCAGTACTTC; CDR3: CASSGAGQNIQYF
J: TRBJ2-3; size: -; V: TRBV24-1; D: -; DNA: TGTGCCACCAGTGGTCCAACCCCACAGAAGCTCACAGATACGCAGTATTTT; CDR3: CATSGPTPQKLTDTQYF
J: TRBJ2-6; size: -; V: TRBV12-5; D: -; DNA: TGTGCTAGTGGTAGCTCTGGGGCCAACGTCCTGACTTTC; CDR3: CASGSSGANVLTF
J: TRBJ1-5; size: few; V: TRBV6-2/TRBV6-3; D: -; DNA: TGTGCCAGCAGTTACGGGGGGTGGGGCAATCAGCCCCAGCATTTT; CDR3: CASSYGGWGNQPQHF
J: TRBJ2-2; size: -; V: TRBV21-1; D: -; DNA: TGTGCCAGCAGCGGTGGGACTAGCGGGCACACCACCGGGGAGCTGTTTTTT; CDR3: CASSGGTSGHTTGELFF
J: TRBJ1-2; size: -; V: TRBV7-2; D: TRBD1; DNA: TGTGCCAGCAGCTCGACAGGGGCTGGCTACACCTTC; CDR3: CASSSTGAGYTF
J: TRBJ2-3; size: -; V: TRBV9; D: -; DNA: TGTGCCAGCAGCGTAGGGAATACGCAGTATTTT; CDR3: CASSVGNTQYF
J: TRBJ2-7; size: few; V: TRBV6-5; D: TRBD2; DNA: TGTGCCAGCAGTTACGGGGGACTAGGTTCCTACGAGCAGTACTTC; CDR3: CASSYGGLGSYEQYF
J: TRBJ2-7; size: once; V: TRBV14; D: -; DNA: TGTGCCAGCAGCCAAGATCGGCTGGGGGTTGAGTTC; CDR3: CASSQDRLGVEF
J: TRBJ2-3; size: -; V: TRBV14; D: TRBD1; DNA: TGTGCCAGCAGCCAAGAGACAGGGGGTACAGATACGCAGTATTTT; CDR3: CASSQETGGTDTQYF
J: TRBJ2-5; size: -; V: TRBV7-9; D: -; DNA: TGTGCCAGCAGCCCTTGGACGACCCAGTACTTC; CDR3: CASSPWTTQYF
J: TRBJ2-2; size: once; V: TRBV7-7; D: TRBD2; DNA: TGTGCCAGCAGCTTAGTAGGGGACTACGGGGCCGGGGAGCTGTTTTTT; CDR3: CASSLVGDYGAGELFF
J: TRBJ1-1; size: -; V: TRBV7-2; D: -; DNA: TGTGCCAGCAGCTTAGCAGGGCGGACTGAAGCTTTCTTT; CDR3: CASSLAGRTEAFF
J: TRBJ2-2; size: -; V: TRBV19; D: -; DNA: TGTGCCAGTAGGGGCTCCGGGGAGCTGTTTTTT; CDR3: CASRGSGELFF
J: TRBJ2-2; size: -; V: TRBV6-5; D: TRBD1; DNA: TGTGCCAGCAGCCCGGGACAGGGGACCACCGGGGAGCTGTTTTTT; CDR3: CASSPGQGTTGELFF
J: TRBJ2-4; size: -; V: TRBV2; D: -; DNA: TGTGCCAGCAGTGAACAGACACTAGCCAAAAACATTCAGTACTTC; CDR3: CASSEQTLAKNIQYF
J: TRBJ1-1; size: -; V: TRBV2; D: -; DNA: TGTGCCAGCAGCCCCGGGAGGGGGATGAACACTGAAGCTTTCTTT; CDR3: CASSPGRGMNTEAFF
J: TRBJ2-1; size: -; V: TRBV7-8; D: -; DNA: TGTGCCAGCAGCTACGCTCTAGCAGACGAGCAGTTCTTC; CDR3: CASSYALADEQFF
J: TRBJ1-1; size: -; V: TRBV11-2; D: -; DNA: TGTGCCAGCAGCTTATCGGGGCGCGGTAGAGGTTTCACTGAAGCTTTCTTT; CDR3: CASSLSGRGRGFTEAFF
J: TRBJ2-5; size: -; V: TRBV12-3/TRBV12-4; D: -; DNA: TGTGCCAGCAGTGGGGGGGCGGGTGAGACCCAGTACTTC; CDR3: CASSGGAGETQYF
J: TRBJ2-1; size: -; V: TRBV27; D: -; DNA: TGTGCCAGCAGTTCAGACCGACCTAGCGTCAATGAGCAGTTCTTC; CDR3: CASSSDRPSVNEQFF
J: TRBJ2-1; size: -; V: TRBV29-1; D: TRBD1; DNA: TGCAGCGTTGAATCGGTGGTGGACAGGCCCTACAATGAGCAGTTCTTC; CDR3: CSVESVVDRPYNEQFF
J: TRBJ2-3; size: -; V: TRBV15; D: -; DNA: TGTGCCACCAGCAGAGGAAGACCTATCACAGATACGCAGTATTTT; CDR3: CATSRGRPITDTQYF
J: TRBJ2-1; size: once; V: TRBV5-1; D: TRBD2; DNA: TGCGCCAGCAGCTTGGGACTAGCGTACTACAATGAGCAGTTCTTC; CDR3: CASSLGLAYYNEQFF
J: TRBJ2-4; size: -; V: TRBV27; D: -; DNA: TGTGCCAGCAGTTTATCCAGGGGCAAAAACATTCAGTACTTC; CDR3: CASSLSRGKNIQYF
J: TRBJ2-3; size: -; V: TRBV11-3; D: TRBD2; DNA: TGTGCCAGCAGCTTAACCGGACTAGCGGGATCGTCTACAGATACGCAGTATTTT; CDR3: CASSLTGLAGSSTDTQYF
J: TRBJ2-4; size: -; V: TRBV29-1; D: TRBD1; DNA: TGCAGCGTTGCGGGGGGACAGGGGGATGGCATTCAGTACTTC; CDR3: CSVAGGQGDGIQYF
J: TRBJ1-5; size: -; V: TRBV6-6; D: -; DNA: TGTGCCAGCAGTTACTCTATTCGACGAGGCAATCAGCCCCAGCATTTT; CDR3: CASSYSIRRGNQPQHF
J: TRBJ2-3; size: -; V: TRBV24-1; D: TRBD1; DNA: TGTGCCACCAGTGTCCTCGGACAGGGAGGCCGCACAGATACGCAGTATTTT; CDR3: CATSVLGQGGRTDTQYF
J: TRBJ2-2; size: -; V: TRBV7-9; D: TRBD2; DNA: TGTGCCAGCAGCCCCGGACTAGCGCTCGGGGAGCTGTTTTTT; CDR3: CASSPGLALGELFF
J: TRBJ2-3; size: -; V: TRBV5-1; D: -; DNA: TGCGCCAGCAGCTCTAGGTTAATCACAGATACGCAGTATTTT; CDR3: CASSSRLITDTQYF
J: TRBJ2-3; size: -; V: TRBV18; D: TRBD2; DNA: TGTGCCAGCCGGGGACTAGCGGCAGATACGCAGTATTTT; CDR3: CASRGLAADTQYF
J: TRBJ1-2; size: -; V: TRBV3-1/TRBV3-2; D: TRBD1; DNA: TGTGCCAGCAGCGTGACCGGGACAGGGGTGGGATATGGCTACACCTTC; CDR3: CASSVTGTGVGYGYTF
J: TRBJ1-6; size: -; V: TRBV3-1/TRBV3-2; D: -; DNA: TGTGCCTGTGGACTGAGCTCCTATAATTCACCCCTCCACTTT; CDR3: CACGLSSYNSPLHF
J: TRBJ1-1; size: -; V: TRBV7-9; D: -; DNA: TGTGCCAGCAGCCCTCGACAGGTCCCTGGGGGCACTGAAGCTTTCTTT; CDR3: CASSPRQVPGGTEAFF